One sample yielded the 17 T cell receptor beta chains listed below, sequenced in a study of response to subunit inactivated influenza vaccine. Each CDR3 protein gets one entry after TCRdb re-called the RT-PCR reads with MiXCR. This repertoire shows around 790,000 distinct CDR3 sequences, around 21% found once; its top ten account for roughly a tenth. The material was PBMCs from blood, obtained 5 days after vaccination. These receptors were collected from a man between 45 and 60 years old who received an inactivated influenza vaccine.

This clonotype appeared a few times. This chain uses TRBV20-1 with TRBJ2-4, with 8 bases identical to TRBD2. The germline CDR1 and CDR2 sequences are DFQATT and SNEGSKA (reference sequence). The V and J ends lost 1 base and 1 base, in that order; junction bases with no gene match: 6. CDR3 length equals 16 residues. Here the CDR3 DNA reads TGCAGTGCTAGAGTTGAGCGGGGGCCGGCCAAAAACATTCAGTACTTC. Translation: CSARVERGPAKNIQYF.

The V and J genes are TRBV6-1 and TRBJ1-5; 8 bases align to TRBD1. The CDR3 runs 16 residues. Germline V gives CDR1 MNHNS, CDR2 SASEGT. With 3 bases clipped from V and 5 bases from J, the junction kept 9 bases outside the gene matches. CDR3 bases: TGTGCCAGCAGTGACCCTTATGACAGGGGCCATCAGCCCCAGCATTTT. This encodes CASSDPYDRGHQPQHF.

This clonotype was observed a handful of times. The J gene is TRBJ1-1, the V gene TRBV2; maybe TRBD1 (5 bases). Per the germline V gene, CDR1 is SNHLY and CDR2 is FYNNEI. Trimming shortened V by 1 base and J by 4 bases, and 13 bases separated the two germline ends. This CDR3 has 15 residues. The CDR3 DNA reads TGTGCCAGCAGTGAAGGTGTGCTTGGGGCCACTGAAGCTTTCTTT. The encoded protein is CASSEGVLGATEAFF.

This clonotype was recorded a few times. This sequence joins TRBV20-1 and TRBJ1-5; tentatively, D is TRBD1 (5 bases). The V gene lost 8 bases and the J gene lost 4 bases, with 15 bases spanning the gap. CDR1 is DFQATT and CDR2 is SNEGSKA in the germline V gene (reference sequence). The CDR3 sequence is 13 residues long. The CDR3 protein is CSPTGTANQPQHF. As DNA, the CDR3 is TGCAGTCCTACTGGGACTGCAAATCAGCCCCAGCATTTT.

This sequence joins TRBV5-1 and TRBJ1-2; TRBD1 matches at 8 bases. J was trimmed by 4 bases and V by 4 bases; bases with no gene match: 12. CDR3 size: 16 residues. In germline, CDR1 is SGHRS, CDR2 YFSETQ. CDR3 nucleotide sequence: TGCGCCAGCAGCATCGGACAGGGCCCCTTTAGCTATGGCTACACCTTC. Amino acids: CASSIGQGPFSYGYTF. Based on the CDR3 plus reference TRBV5-1 and TRBJ1-2, the full variable domain is KAGVTQTPRYLIKTRGQQVTLSCSPISGHRSVSWYQQTPGQGLQFLFEYFSETQRNKGNFPGRFSGRQFSNSRSEMNVSTLELGDSALYLCASSIGQGPFSYGYTFGSGTRLTVV.

This clonotype has a handful of counts. The chain employs TRBV5-1 and TRBJ2-7; 9 bases map to TRBD1. V was pared by 4 bases and J by 6 bases, with 11 bases of the junction left unmatched. CDR3 length: 15 residues. In germline, CDR1 is SGHRS, CDR2 YFSETQ. CDR3 DNA: TGCGCCAGCAGCGTTACCGGGACAGGGACCCTCGAGCAGTACTTC. Its protein is CASSVTGTGTLEQYF. The whole variable domain, filled in from reference TRBV5-1 and TRBJ2-7, reads KAGVTQTPRYLIKTRGQQVTLSCSPISGHRSVSWYQQTPGQGLQFLFEYFSETQRNKGNFPGRFSGRQFSNSRSEMNVSTLELGDSALYLCASSVTGTGTLEQYFGPGTRLTVT.

The rearrangement uses TRBV29-1 and TRBJ1-2; maybe TRBD1 (6 bases). Germline CDR1 reads SQVTM; CDR2 reads ANQGSEA. The ends were cut back, 4 bases at V and 8 bases at J, with 17 bases in the middle. This CDR3 has 13 residues. CDR3 residues: CSVGGGGFGGYTF. The CDR3 DNA follows: TGCAGCGTTGGAGGAGGGGGATTTGGAGGCTACACCTTC.

The CDR3 reads CASSVGRGRPNSPLHF. For the CDR3, the DNA is TGTGCCAGCAGTGTGGGCAGGGGGCGACCTAATTCACCCCTCCACTTT. The V gene is TRBV2, the J gene TRBJ1-6; 8 nucleotides line up with TRBD1. From germline, CDR1 is SNHLY and CDR2 FYNNEI. The CDR3 is 16 residues long. V shed 4 bases, J shed 6 bases, and the junction held 8 bases outside the gene matches.

This clonotype came up a few times. This sequence joins TRBV24-1 and TRBJ2-1, with 10 bases that match TRBD2. After removal of 0 bases from V and 8 bases from J, the junction contained 9 bases not matched to a gene. The germline V gene encodes CDR1 KGHDR and CDR2 SFDVKD. The CDR3 covers 17 residues. The DNA for the CDR3 is TGTGCCACCAGTGATTTGCAAAGCGGGAGGGCCTTTGATGAGCAGTTCTTC. This gives the protein CATSDLQSGRAFDEQFF.

V gene TRBV29-1 combines with J gene TRBJ2-4, with TRBD1 as a possible D gene (5 bases). Per germline, CDR1 SQVTM and CDR2 ANQGSEA. Trimming stripped 4 bases from V and 6 bases from J, with 7 bases between. This CDR3 region has 11 residues. The CDR3 DNA is TGCAGCGTTGTAAGGGGAAACATTCAGTACTTC. Protein product: CSVVRGNIQYF.

This clonotype has more than one count but fewer than ten. CDR3: CSGRGRDRTEAFF. The CDR3 DNA reads as TGCAGTGGGAGGGGGAGAGATCGGACTGAAGCTTTCTTT. V is TRBV20-1 and J is TRBJ1-1, with D possibly TRBD1 on 6 matching bases. V gave up 7 bases and J gave up 5 bases, with 17 bases separating them. The CDR3 sequence is 13 residues long. Germline-derived CDR1 and CDR2 are DFQATT and SNEGSKA (reference sequence).

This clonotype has only a few counts. V and J are TRBV10-3 and TRBJ1-5, with D maybe TRBD1 (5 bases). The germline V gene has CDR1 ENHRY and CDR2 SYGVKD. The CDR3 is made up of 17 amino acids. V was pared by 11 bases and J by 4 bases, with 27 bases between. As DNA, the CDR3 is TGTGCCTCGCAGGCGGGTGGGGGACCCCACGGTAATCAGCCCCAGCATTTT. Amino acid sequence: CASQAGGGPHGNQPQHF.

This chain uses TRBV7-2 with TRBJ1-1; unclear D gene. Germline V lookup: CDR1 SGHTA, CDR2 FQGNSA. The V gene lost 4 bases and the J gene lost 3 bases, with 9 bases spanning the gap. The CDR3 loop spans 13 amino acids. CDR3 amino acids: CASSSTRDTEAFF. Written as DNA, the CDR3 is TGTGCCAGCAGCTCAACACGGGACACTGAAGCTTTCTTT.

This clonotype turned up a few times. In DNA form, the CDR3 reads TGTGCCAGCAGTTTAATAGAGAGGAGGAACACCGGGGAGCTGTTTTTT. It is translated as CASSLIERRNTGELFF. This sequence joins TRBV28 and TRBJ2-2; D unresolved. Looked up from germline, CDR1 is MDHEN and CDR2 is SYDVKM. The CDR3 has 16 residues. V was trimmed by 2 bases and J by 1 base, leaving 11 bases between them.

This clonotype was detected many times. The genes are TRBV12-3 or TRBV12-4 and TRBJ1-5; D may be TRBD1 (5 bases). CDR3 length: 13 amino acids. V lost 3 bases and J lost 3, with 6 bases in between. The CDR3: CASSLTANQPQHF. As DNA, the CDR3 is TGTGCCAGCAGTTTGACAGCCAATCAGCCCCAGCATTTT.

This clonotype was observed at least ten times. This sequence joins TRBV29-1 and TRBJ2-5; D may be TRBD1 (6 bases). Germline CDR1 is SQVTM and CDR2 is ANQGSEA. V was trimmed by 0 bases and J by 6 bases, leaving 11 bases between them. This CDR3 is 13 amino acids long. CDR3 residues: CSVEERRGKTQYF. Written as DNA, the CDR3 is TGCAGCGTTGAAGAGCGCAGGGGAAAGACCCAGTACTTC.

The chain is built from TRBV10-3 and TRBJ1-1; 7 bases fit TRBD1. Looked up from germline, CDR1 is ENHRY and CDR2 is SYGVKD. This CDR3 is 14 amino acids long. V was pared by 5 bases and J by 2 bases, with 5 bases of the junction left unmatched. The CDR3 nucleotides are TGTGCCATCAGTCCAGGGGGGATTAACACTGAAGCTTTCTTT. Protein sequence: CAISPGGINTEAFF.